This T cell receptor (beta chain) originates from a study of T cell responses to AZD1222 COVID-19 vaccine. Looking at the study overall: Pooled together were second doses at about 4 or about 12 weeks. Study-level points and caveats: Spike-specific TCRs gained breadth and depth after people received two AZD1222 doses. Dominant CD4 TCR responses targeted spike regions 160-218 and 743-854. Most donors were white British, females outnumbered males, and clonal diversity was possibly underestimated.

Here immunoSEQ multiplex PCR was the method, and the copy in TCRdb shows in-frame clones only, minus some. The data contain 100,000 to 150,000 clones, about 90% of them singletons. The CDR3 has 14 amino acids. The V gene lost 5 bases and the J gene lost 5 bases, with 15 bases spanning the gap. The germline V gene has CDR1 SEHNR and CDR2 FQNEAQ (reference sequence). With regard to this clone: Antigen: not known.

V is TRBV7-9 and J is TRBJ2-5; possible D gene TRBD2, 5 bases. This clonotype was obtained from an adult in good health. The source material was peripheral blood, sampled on day 0 of AZD1222 vaccination. The CDR3 spells CASSGLNGQETQYF. Here the CDR3 DNA reads TGTGCCAGCAGCGGACTGAATGGGCAGGAGACCCAGTACTTC.